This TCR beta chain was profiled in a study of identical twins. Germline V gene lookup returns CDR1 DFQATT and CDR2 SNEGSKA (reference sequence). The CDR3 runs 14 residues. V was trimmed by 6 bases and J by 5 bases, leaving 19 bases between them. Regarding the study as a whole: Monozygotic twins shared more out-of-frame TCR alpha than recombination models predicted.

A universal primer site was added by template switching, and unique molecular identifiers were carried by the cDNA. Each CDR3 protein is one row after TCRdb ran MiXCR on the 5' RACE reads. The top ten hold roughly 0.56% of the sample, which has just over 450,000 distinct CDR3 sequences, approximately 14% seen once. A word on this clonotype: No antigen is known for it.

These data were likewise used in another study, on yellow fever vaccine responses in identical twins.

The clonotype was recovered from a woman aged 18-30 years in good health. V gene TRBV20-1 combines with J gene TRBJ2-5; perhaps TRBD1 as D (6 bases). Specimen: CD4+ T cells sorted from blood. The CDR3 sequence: CSAEGGPHLETQYF. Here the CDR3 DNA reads TGCAGTGCAGAAGGGGGACCTCACCTGGAGACCCAGTACTTC.